This TCR beta chain was sequenced during a study of blood T cell repertoires in COVID-19. This clone has only one observation. Per the germline V gene, CDR1 is SEHNR and CDR2 is FQNEAQ (reference sequence). Trimming cost V 1 base and J 7 bases, with 7 bases left between them. There are 13 residues in the CDR3. Data came from immunoSEQ multiplex PCR; TCRdb stores just in-frame clones and leaves some out. The sample has more than 250,000 clones, 80% to 90% seen once. This chain links TRBV7-9 with TRBJ2-2; D not resolved. The sequence derives from a man aged 45-65 years with active or convalescent COVID-19. The sequenced sample consisted of peripheral blood. In DNA form, the CDR3 reads TGTGCCAGCAGCTTAGTAGCCTTCGGGGAGCTGTTTTTT. Encoded protein: CASSLVAFGELFF.